This T cell receptor beta chain was profiled in a study of blood T cell repertoires in COVID-19. Study background: PBMCs, B-cell-depleted T cells, or T cells provided the cDNA or gDNA that made up the material.

V was clipped by 4 bases and J by 4 bases, with 14 bases between them. CDR1 is SGHDT, CDR2 YYEEEE, per germline. The CDR3 runs 14 residues. Authors' analysis steps: Using reference gene primer amplification, nucleated cell counts were estimated. TCRdb keeps only in-frame clones here, not all; method: immunoSEQ multiplex PCR. That table furnishes V, J and clone size, whereas the DNA furnished D and trimming. The data contain 200,000 to 250,000 clones, about 86% of them seen just once; the ten biggest clones take up about 3%. The chain couples TRBV5-6 to TRBJ1-2; D is ambiguous. The sequence came from a woman in her twenties or thirties who had recovered from COVID-19. The sample consisted of peripheral blood. The CDR3, as DNA: TGTGCCAGCAGCCCCGAGGCGGCGAGCTATGGCTACACCTTC. The encoded protein is CASSPEAASYGYTF.